The rows below give T cell receptor beta chains drawn from one sample of a study of blood T cell repertoires in COVID-19. Assay used: immunoSEQ multiplex PCR; TCRdb lists only in-frame clones, some missing. This sample has 60,000 to 75,000 clones, with 75% to 90% found just once. The sequenced sample was peripheral blood. These receptors were collected from a man aged 25 to 40 with acute or convalescent COVID-19. CDR3s include the opening cysteine and the closing phenylalanine or tryptophan. D genes are given only for firm matches. Rows give clone size only sometimes, using once, few, many, or a class for an expanded clone.

cdr3_length	v_call	d_call	j_call	clone_size	cdr3_aa	cdr3_nt
13	TRBV24-1	-	TRBJ1-1	-	CATSKGRGTEAFF	TGTGCCACCTCCAAGGGAAGGGGCACTGAAGCTTTCTTT
13	TRBV30	-	TRBJ2-1	-	CASSSGGIFEQFF	TGTGCCTCCTCCTCCGGGGGAATCTTTGAGCAGTTCTTC
15	TRBV18	-	TRBJ1-1	-	CASSPTRAENTEAFF	TGTGCCAGCTCACCCACGCGGGCGGAAAACACTGAAGCTTTCTTT
13	TRBV18	-	TRBJ1-5	-	CASSPGGYQPQHF	TGTGCCAGCTCTCCGGGGGGGTATCAGCCCCAGCATTTT
15	TRBV4-1	TRBD2	TRBJ2-5	-	CASHPRGGAQETQYF	TGCGCCAGCCACCCCCGGGGGGGGGCCCAAGAGACCCAGTACTTC
14	TRBV7-8	-	TRBJ1-1	-	CASSSLRSNTEAFF	TGTGCCAGCAGCTCCCTGAGATCGAACACTGAAGCTTTCTTT
13	TRBV5-6	-	TRBJ2-7	-	CASSSDRTYEQYF	TGTGCCAGCAGCTCCGACAGAACCTACGAGCAGTACTTC
13	TRBV18	-	TRBJ2-1	-	CASSPGLADEQFF	TGTGCCAGCTCACCTGGCTTGGCAGATGAGCAGTTCTTC
15	TRBV6-6	-	TRBJ1-1	-	CASSDTGRGNTEAFF	TGTGCCAGCAGTGACACCGGGAGGGGAAACACTGAAGCTTTCTTT
13	TRBV2	TRBD1	TRBJ1-1	-	CASAGQANTEAFF	TGTGCCAGCGCGGGACAGGCGAACACTGAAGCTTTCTTT
15	TRBV9	-	TRBJ1-3	-	CASSGALGPGNTIYF	TGTGCCAGCAGCGGGGCCCTCGGCCCTGGAAACACCATATATTTT
14	TRBV27	-	TRBJ2-1	-	CASSLVPGSNEQFF	TGTGCCAGCAGTTTAGTCCCAGGGTCCAATGAGCAGTTCTTC
13	TRBV7-2	-	TRBJ2-3	-	CASSLGRSDTQYF	TGTGCCAGCAGCTTAGGCAGGTCAGATACGCAGTATTTT
13	TRBV15	-	TRBJ1-6	-	CATSLGPPRPLHF	TGTGCCACCAGCTTGGGCCCTCCAAGACCCCTCCACTTT
16	TRBV6-5	-	TRBJ2-3	-	CASSYSPEGHTDTQYF	TGTGCCAGCAGTTACTCACCGGAGGGGCACACAGATACGCAGTATTTT
16	TRBV5-4	TRBD1	TRBJ2-3	-	CASSVRQGRGTDTQYF	TGTGCCAGCAGCGTACGACAGGGACGCGGCACAGATACGCAGTATTTT
11	TRBV6-1	-	TRBJ2-4	-	CASSEGGREYF	TGTGCCAGCAGTGAAGGGGGGCGAGAGTACTTC
13	TRBV19	-	TRBJ1-2	-	CASSRDNNYGYTF	TGTGCCAGCTCCCGGGACAATAACTATGGCTACACCTTC
15	TRBV6-5	TRBD1	TRBJ1-2	-	CASRRVDRAPYGYTF	TGTGCCAGCAGGCGGGTGGACAGGGCCCCATATGGCTACACCTTC
13	TRBV7-2	-	TRBJ1-2	once	CASSLKGEYGYTF	TGTGCCAGCAGCTTAAAAGGGGAATATGGCTACACCTTC
12	TRBV29-1	TRBD1	TRBJ1-2	-	CSVWTGAHGYTF	TGCAGCGTGTGGACAGGGGCACATGGCTACACCTTC
14	TRBV19	TRBD2	TRBJ2-2	-	CASKGLAVTGELFF	TGTGCCAGTAAAGGACTAGCGGTTACCGGGGAGCTGTTTTTT
13	TRBV2	-	TRBJ2-3	-	CASRPSGADTQYF	TGTGCCAGCAGACCCAGTGGGGCGGATACGCAGTATTTT
12	TRBV6-2/TRBV6-3	-	TRBJ1-1	-	CASSYSKREAFF	TGTGCCAGCAGTTACTCGAAGCGTGAAGCTTTCTTT
14	TRBV19	-	TRBJ1-1	-	CASEGSGVNTEAFF	TGTGCCAGCGAAGGCTCAGGGGTGAACACTGAAGCTTTCTTT
15	TRBV19	-	TRBJ1-5	-	CASSIDSPYNQPQHF	TGTGCCAGTAGTATAGACTCTCCCTACAATCAGCCCCAGCATTTT
13	TRBV18	TRBD1	TRBJ1-3	-	CASSSGQRNTIYF	TGTGCCAGCTCATCGGGACAGAGAAACACCATATATTTT
14	TRBV11-2	-	TRBJ1-1	-	CASSLDRGSTEAFF	TGTGCCAGCAGCTTAGATCGGGGAAGCACTGAAGCTTTCTTT
16	TRBV7-8	TRBD1	TRBJ2-3	-	CASSSNPGQGADTQYF	TGTGCCAGCAGCTCCAATCCGGGACAGGGGGCGGATACGCAGTATTTT
15	TRBV4-2	TRBD2	TRBJ2-5	-	CASSQEVAGVETQYF	TGTGCCAGCAGCCAAGAAGTAGCGGGGGTAGAGACCCAGTACTTC
13	TRBV9	-	TRBJ1-5	-	CASSPGGGALQHF	TGTGCCAGCAGCCCTGGGGGGGGAGCCCTCCAGCATTTT
15	TRBV3-1/TRBV3-2	-	TRBJ2-5	-	CASPQGLSSLETQYF	TGTGCCAGCCCCCAAGGACTAAGCTCTTTGGAGACCCAGTACTTC